The rows below give T cell receptor beta chains drawn from one sample of a study of blood T cells in healthy people across ages. One entry per CDR3 protein results from TCRdb running MiXCR on the 5' RACE reads. The repertoire includes hundreds of thousands of distinct CDR3 sequences, more than 40% of them detected once, and 20% to 25% sits in the top ten. Sample: blood. The receptors come from a woman between 55 and 75 years old in good health. The conserved cysteine and the conserved F or W are not part of the CDR3 here. The order of the fields is J gene, clone size, V gene, CDR3 protein. A row's size may be missing; if present it is once, few, many or a size class.

TRBJ1-2	-	TRBV7-9	ASYGGQKNYGYT
-	-	TRBV29-1	SVGGPSEQY
TRBJ2-1	-	TRBV11-1	ASSALRGGSYNEQF
TRBJ2-2	-	TRBV9	AGSQPGGELF
TRBJ2-1	few	TRBV6-2/TRBV6-3	ASSSGTRLNNEQF
TRBJ1-1	-	TRBV12-3/TRBV12-4	ASTPGGGFGEAF
TRBJ2-1	few	TRBV12-3/TRBV12-4	ASSLGGLAAGEQF
TRBJ1-2	-	TRBV4-1	ASSQEEGGRDYGYT
TRBJ2-3	-	TRBV7-9	ASSLAASGTTDTQY
TRBJ2-1	-	TRBV5-8	ASSLRRGAAFNEQF
TRBJ2-4	-	TRBV28	ASSLTGGTGHPNIQY
-	-	TRBV5-1	ASSPSGGAVYNEQY
TRBJ2-1	-	TRBV11-1	ASSLGRIYNEQF
TRBJ2-4	-	TRBV27	ASSLGLAGVEIQY